The 23 T cell receptor beta chains in this list originate from one sample, sequenced in a study of response to subunit inactivated influenza vaccine. Using its own MiXCR run on the RT-PCR reads, TCRdb lists one record per CDR3 protein. The sample holds over 400,000 distinct CDR3 sequences, roughly 13% seen once. Sequencing was performed on PBMCs from blood, taken 45 days after vaccination. These receptor sequences come from a man aged 45-65 years who received an inactivated influenza vaccine.

This chain joins TRBV7-6 and TRBJ2-7; D is uncertain. Trimming left V 5 bases short and J 6 bases short, with 14 bases between. Germline V gene data show CDR1 as SGHVS and CDR2 as FNYEAQ. This CDR3 region has 13 residues. The CDR3 loop reads CASSLNTGREQYF. The CDR3 nucleotides read TGTGCCAGCAGCCTAAATACGGGCCGCGAGCAGTACTTC. Full variable domain (missing parts from reference TRBV7-6 and TRBJ2-7): GAGVSQSPRYKVTKRGQDVALRCDPISGHVSLYWYRQALGQGPEFLTYFNYEAQQDKSGLPNDRFSAERPEGSISTLTIQRTEQRDSAMYRCASSLNTGREQYFGPGTRLTVT.

This clonotype was counted a single time. This rearrangement joins TRBV7-8 to TRBJ2-5; D gene uncertain. CDR3 length: 14 amino acids. V dropped 2 bases and J dropped 0 bases, with 7 bases sitting between them. Per the germline V gene, CDR1 is SGHVS and CDR2 is FQNEAQ. The CDR3 sequence is CASSLSHNQETQYF. CDR3 in DNA: TGTGCCAGCAGCTTATCCCACAACCAAGAGACCCAGTACTTC.

This clonotype was seen more than once but under ten times. The V call is TRBV5-1, the J call TRBJ2-5, with 11 positions matching TRBD2. Germline V lookup: CDR1 SGHRS, CDR2 YFSETQ. Trimming removed 2 bases from V and 4 bases from J; junction bases left unmatched: 4. The CDR3 contains 15 residues. CDR3 region: CASSFLGLAGETQYF. The CDR3 DNA follows: TGCGCCAGCAGCTTCCTAGGACTAGCGGGAGAGACCCAGTACTTC.

The rearrangement links TRBV27 to TRBJ2-7; 7 nucleotides line up with TRBD1. This CDR3 is 14 amino acids long. J gave up 5 bases and V 6 bases, and 10 bases lay outside the gene matches. Germline V gene sequence: CDR1 MNHEY, CDR2 SMNVEV (reference sequence). The CDR3 region has the DNA TGTGCCAGCAGCCCCGGGACAGCCTCAAACGAGCAGTACTTC. It encodes CASSPGTASNEQYF.

This chain joins TRBV15 and TRBJ1-1; D is undetermined. This CDR3 spans 14 amino acids. V dropped 4 bases and J dropped 1 base, with 10 bases sitting between them. Germline V gene lookup returns CDR1 LNHNV and CDR2 YYDKDF (reference sequence). The CDR3 DNA is TGTGCCACCAGCACCGCCCCAACGAACACTGAAGCTTTCTTT. As protein: CATSTAPTNTEAFF.

The CDR3 is CASSYSWTDTQYF. For the CDR3, the DNA is TGTGCCAGCAGTTACTCCTGGACAGATACGCAGTATTTT. The J gene is TRBJ2-3, the V gene TRBV6-5; D is uncertain. V shed 0 bases and J shed 3 bases, with 4 bases lying between them. This CDR3 region has 13 residues. Germline V lookup: CDR1 MNHEY, CDR2 SVGAGI.

The V call is TRBV18, the J call TRBJ2-3, with a weak D call TRBD2 (6 bases). Trimming took off 2 bases at V and 4 bases at J, with 13 bases between the two ends. Germline V gene data show CDR1 as KGHSH and CDR2 as LQKENI. This CDR3 comprises 15 residues. CDR3 nucleotides: TGTGCCAGCTCACCAGGGCGGGATTCGTCAGATACGCAGTATTTT. The encoded protein is CASSPGRDSSDTQYF. The variable domain in full, with the rest retrieved from reference TRBV18 and TRBJ2-3, is NAGVMQNPRHLVRRRGQEARLRCSPMKGHSHVYWYRQLPEEGLKFMVYLQKENIIDESGMPKERFSAEFPKEGPSILRIQQVVRGDSAAYFCASSPGRDSSDTQYFGPGTRLTVL.

The chain combines TRBV2 with TRBJ2-1, with 14 bases matching TRBD2. The J segment lost 8 bases and the V segment lost 4 bases, leaving 4 bases of the junction unmatched. Germline V CDR1 and CDR2: SNHLY, FYNNEI. The CDR3 runs to 15 residues. The CDR3 bases are TGTGCCAGCAGTGGACTAGCGGGGGGGTTGTATGAGCAGTTCTTC. Encoded protein: CASSGLAGGLYEQFF.

This clonotype was found a few times. The chain joins TRBV5-1 to TRBJ1-6, with 10 bases matching TRBD1. This CDR3 spans 16 amino acids. Germline V gives CDR1 SGHRS, CDR2 YFSETQ. V trimming: 4 bases; J trimming: 8 bases; junction bases outside the gene matches: 9. The CDR3 sequence is CASSTDRGLRDSPLHF. In DNA form, the CDR3 reads TGCGCCAGCAGCACCGACAGGGGGCTGCGTGATTCACCCCTCCACTTT.

The chain recombines TRBV20-1 with TRBJ2-3; 7 nucleotides agree with TRBD2. This CDR3 is built from 15 residues. CDR1 is DFQATT, CDR2 SNEGSKA, per germline (reference sequence). Germline trimming cut 3 bases from V and 3 bases from J; bases unmatched to any gene: 9. CDR3 coding DNA: TGCAGTGCTAGCGGTCTAGCGGAGCGTACAGATACGCAGTATTTT. Residues: CSASGLAERTDTQYF.

The chain is built from TRBV2 and TRBJ2-6; perhaps D is TRBD1 or TRBD2 (6 bases each). This CDR3 is built from 19 residues. CDR1 and CDR2 (germline): SNHLY, FYNNEI. Between the trimmed V and J ends, which lost 8 bases and 0 bases, there was a span of 23 bases. Here the CDR3 DNA reads TGTGCCAGCCATATTGGGGGGCGAAAACTCAGCTCTGGGGCCAACGTCCTGACTTTC. Translation: CASHIGGRKLSSGANVLTF.

The chain carries TRBV2 and TRBJ2-5; 11 positions agree with TRBD2. This CDR3 has 14 residues. Germline CDR1 SNHLY, CDR2 FYNNEI. V shed 10 bases and J 2 bases; nucleotides not matched to a gene: 6. The CDR3 region is CANSGTSGQETQYF. CDR3 sequence (DNA): TGTGCCAACTCCGGGACTAGCGGACAAGAGACCCAGTACTTC.

This clonotype was recorded many times. This chain joins TRBV4-1 and TRBJ2-3, with D maybe TRBD1 (6 bases). Germline loops: CDR1 MGHRA, CDR2 YSYEKL. V was clipped by 1 base and J by 10 bases, with 12 bases between them. The CDR3 consists of 13 residues. CDR3 protein: CASSQVTAGAQYF. For the CDR3, the DNA is TGCGCCAGCAGCCAAGTGACGGCAGGGGCGCAGTATTTT.

The rearrangement links TRBV4-3 to TRBJ2-7; D gene uncertain. V was trimmed by 0 bases and J by 2 bases, leaving 11 bases between them. The CDR3 spans 15 residues. The germline gives CDR1 LGHNA, CDR2 YSLEER. Written as DNA, the CDR3 is TGCGCCAGCAGCCAAGAAGGCTCTTCGGCCTACGAGCAGTACTTC. Its protein is CASSQEGSSAYEQYF.

This clonotype was recorded a few times. The V gene is TRBV12-3 or TRBV12-4, the J gene TRBJ2-2, with 13 bases that match TRBD2. The CDR3 is made up of 16 amino acids. Trimming took 5 bases from V and 9 from J; bases not matched to a gene: 9. CDR3 residues: CASSLGLAGVDRELFF. The CDR3 DNA follows: TGTGCCAGCAGTCTCGGACTAGCGGGAGTTGATCGGGAGCTGTTTTTT.

The rearrangement uses TRBV2 and TRBJ2-1; no reliable D call. Trimming pared 6 bases from V and 6 bases from J, leaving 9 bases between. The CDR3 covers 12 residues. Germline V lookup: CDR1 SNHLY, CDR2 FYNNEI. For the CDR3, the DNA is TGTGCCAGCAGCCCTCAGTTCAATGAGCAGTTCTTC. It encodes CASSPQFNEQFF.

This clonotype has ten or more counts. This chain uses TRBV20-1 with TRBJ1-3, with D unclear. This CDR3 region has 11 residues. Looked up from germline, CDR1 is DFQATT and CDR2 is SNEGSKA (reference sequence). V gave up 5 bases and J gave up 3 bases, with 5 bases separating them. This chain's CDR3 is CSAYNGNTIYF. Written as DNA, the CDR3 is TGCAGTGCTTACAATGGAAACACCATATATTTT.

This clonotype was seen a few times. The chain employs TRBV19 and TRBJ2-7; D not resolved. This CDR3 region has 13 residues. Germline CDR1 and CDR2: LNHDA and SQIVND (reference sequence). V gave up 5 bases and J gave up 5 bases, with 13 bases separating them. The DNA for the CDR3 is TGTGCCAGTAGTCGTAACCTTCAACACGAGCAGTACTTC. Amino acids: CASSRNLQHEQYF. Combining the CDR3 with reference TRBV19 and TRBJ2-7 gives the whole variable domain DGGITQSPKYLFRKEGQNVTLSCEQNLNHDAMYWYRQDPGQGLRLIYYSQIVNDFQKGDIAEGYSVSREKKESFPLTVTSAQKNPTAFYLCASSRNLQHEQYFGPGTRLTVT.

V gene TRBV7-6 combines with J gene TRBJ1-1; D is perhaps TRBD1 (6 bases). This CDR3 has 15 amino acids. Germline CDR1 reads SGHVS; CDR2 reads FNYEAQ. V was shortened by 5 bases and J by 6 bases, with 19 bases between the two germline ends. CDR3 sequence reads: CASSPRGLGFAEAFF. CDR3 in DNA: TGTGCCAGCAGCCCCCGGGGGCTCGGATTCGCTGAAGCTTTCTTT. Full variable domain (outside the CDR3, taken from reference TRBV7-6 and TRBJ1-1): GAGVSQSPRYKVTKRGQDVALRCDPISGHVSLYWYRQALGQGPEFLTYFNYEAQQDKSGLPNDRFSAERPEGSISTLTIQRTEQRDSAMYRCASSPRGLGFAEAFFGQGTRLTVV.

This clonotype was observed a handful of times. This chain joins TRBV28 and TRBJ2-7; D may be TRBD1 (6 bases). Germline V CDR1 and CDR2: MDHEN, SYDVKM. V lost 5 bases to trimming and J lost 2 bases, with 16 bases between them. The CDR3 is 15 residues long. The CDR3 spells CASSINRASPYEQYF. The CDR3 bases are TGTGCCAGCAGTATCAACAGGGCTTCCCCCTACGAGCAGTACTTC.

The chain uses TRBV7-2 and TRBJ2-7; TRBD2 matches 8 bases. The CDR3 runs to 15 residues. V shed 2 bases and J 4 bases; nucleotides not matched to a gene: 7. The V gene's germline CDR1 is SGHTA and CDR2 FQGNSA. In DNA, the CDR3 is TGTGCCAGCAGCTTATGGCCGGGGGGGCGATACGAGCAGTACTTC. Encoded protein: CASSLWPGGRYEQYF.

This CDR3 is CASSADQTQYF. The CDR3 region has the DNA TGCGCCAGCAGCGCCGATCAGACCCAGTACTTC. The chain recombines TRBV5-1 with TRBJ2-5; D call uncertain. The CDR3 is made up of 11 amino acids. V was pared by 4 bases and J by 6 bases, with 7 bases between. Per germline, CDR1 SGHRS and CDR2 YFSETQ. The full variable domain, in which reference TRBV5-1 and TRBJ2-5 provide the parts outside the CDR3, is KAGVTQTPRYLIKTRGQQVTLSCSPISGHRSVSWYQQTPGQGLQFLFEYFSETQRNKGNFPGRFSGRQFSNSRSEMNVSTLELGDSALYLCASSADQTQYFGPGTRLLVL.

V is TRBV18 and J is TRBJ2-2; D is undetermined. Germline V gives CDR1 KGHSH, CDR2 LQKENI. The CDR3 consists of 16 residues. The V and J ends lost 3 bases and 7 bases respectively, with 18 bases between them. The CDR3 sequence: CASSPQDGSLGGELFF. The CDR3 nucleotides are TGTGCCAGCTCACCTCAGGACGGGTCACTCGGCGGGGAGCTGTTTTTT.